This T cell receptor beta chain was obtained from a study of cytomegalovirus exposure and HLA in healthy donors. Primers for the PCR totalled 60 Vbeta and 13 Jbeta. Sequencing used immunoSEQ multiplex PCR; TCRdb keeps in-frame clones, though not all of them. The sample carries more than 150,000 clones, around 85% recorded once. The CDR3 is 12 amino acids. The germline gives CDR1 LNHDA, CDR2 SQIVND (reference sequence). Trimming removed 6 bases from V and 3 bases from J; junction bases left unmatched: 2. In regard to this clone: The sample contains more than one DNA sequence encoding this CDR3.

This TCR derives from a man aged 18 to 35 in good health and CMV-seropositive. The rearrangement links TRBV19 to TRBJ2-7; 7 bases line up with TRBD1. Sequenced input: PBMCs. CDR3 protein: CASRGDSYEQYF. CDR3 bases: TGTGCCAGTAGAGGGGACAGCTACGAGCAGTACTTC.